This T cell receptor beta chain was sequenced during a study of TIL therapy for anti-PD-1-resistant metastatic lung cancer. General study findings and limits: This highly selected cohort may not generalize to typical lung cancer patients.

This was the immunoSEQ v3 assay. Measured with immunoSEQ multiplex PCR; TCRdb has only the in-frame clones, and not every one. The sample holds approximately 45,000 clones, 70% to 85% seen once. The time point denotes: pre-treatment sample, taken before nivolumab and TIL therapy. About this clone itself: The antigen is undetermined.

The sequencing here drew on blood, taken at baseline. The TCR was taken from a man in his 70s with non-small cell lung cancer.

The CDR3 coding sequence is TGTGCCAGCAGCTTTCAGCGGGAGAATGAGCAGTTCTTC. It codes for CASSFQRENEQFF. The chain has TRBV7-2 and TRBJ2-1, with 8 positions matching TRBD2. This CDR3 has 13 amino acids. The junction had 2 bases not matched to a gene; V was cut back by 3 bases and J by 7 bases. CDR1 is SGHTA, CDR2 FQGNSA, per germline.